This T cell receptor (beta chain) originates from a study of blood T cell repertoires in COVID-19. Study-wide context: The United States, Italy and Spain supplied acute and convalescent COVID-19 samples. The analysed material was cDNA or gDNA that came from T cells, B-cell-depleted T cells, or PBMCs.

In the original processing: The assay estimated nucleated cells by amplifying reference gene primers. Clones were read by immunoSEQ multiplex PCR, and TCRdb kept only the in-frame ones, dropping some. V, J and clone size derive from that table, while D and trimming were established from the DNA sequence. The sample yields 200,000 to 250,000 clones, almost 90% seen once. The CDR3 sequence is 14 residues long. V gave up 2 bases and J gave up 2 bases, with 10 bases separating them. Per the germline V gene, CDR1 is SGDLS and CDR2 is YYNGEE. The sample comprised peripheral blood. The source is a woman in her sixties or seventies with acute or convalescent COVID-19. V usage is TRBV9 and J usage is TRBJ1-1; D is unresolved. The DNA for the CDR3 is TGTGCCAGCAGCGTCCTTACGGGAAACACTGAAGCTTTCTTT. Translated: CASSVLTGNTEAFF.